This TCR beta chain was found in a study of T cell repertoires in cytomegalovirus infection. In the study overall: Public TCR beta signature analysis indicated the presence of both CMV infection and matching HLA type. Whole-study results and caveats: Public TCR beta family frequency separated CMV-and-HLA carriers, including in an independent cohort.

TCRdb re-derived calls from the reads in MiXCR, one entry per CDR3 protein. The sample consists of about 24,000 distinct CDR3 sequences, roughly 20% of them appearing once. The germline V gene has CDR1 WSHSY and CDR2 SAAADI. The CDR3 is 13 residues long. The J segment lost 5 bases and the V segment lost 5 bases, leaving 3 bases of the junction unmatched. There are many counts of this clonotype. Its antigen is not known. The chain links TRBV10-2 to TRBJ2-5; TRBD1 matches at 9 bases. This TCR was sampled from a human donor in good health (CMV status not recorded). Some clones in this sample may be carry-over from other donors' samples. The sample was CD8+ T cells from cultured PBMCs, taken from culture after CMV antigen stimulation. CDR3 sequence (DNA): TGCGCCAGCAGTCGGGACAGGGATGAGACCCAGTACTTC. Protein product: CASSRDRDETQYF.